The next 30 T cell receptor beta chains were all read from a single sample in a study of blood T cells in healthy people across ages. A second PCR of roughly 6 to 12 cycles used a sample-barcoded 5' primer and a J-beta primer mix. TCRdb reanalysed the 5' RACE reads using MiXCR and keeps one entry per CDR3 protein. Seen here are about 640,000 distinct CDR3 sequences, 58% observed once, and the top ten hold more than 35%. The sequenced material came from blood. The receptors stem from a man in his 60s in good health.

This clonotype showed up just a few times. V gene TRBV20-1 combines with J gene TRBJ2-3; tentative D call: TRBD2 (5 bases). Germline-derived CDR1 and CDR2 are DFQATT and SNEGSKA (reference sequence). This CDR3 is built from 16 residues. V lost 0 bases and J lost 5, with 18 bases in between. The CDR3 region is CSARDRTGNLGDTQYF. The CDR3 DNA reads TGCAGTGCTAGAGATCGAACGGGGAACCTTGGAGATACGCAGTATTTT.

The chain combines TRBV3-1 with TRBJ2-7, with 11 bases aligning to TRBD2. Trimming took 2 bases from V and 0 from J; bases not matched to a gene: 6. The CDR3 is 17 amino acids. Germline values: CDR1 LGHDT, CDR2 YNNKEL (reference sequence). In nucleotides, the CDR3 is TGTGCCAGCAGCCAACCAGGACTAGCGGGTATCTCCTACGAGCAGTACTTC. As protein: CASSQPGLAGISYEQYF.

The V and J genes are TRBV20-1 and TRBJ2-5; D perhaps matches TRBD2 (6 bases). This CDR3 is built from 13 residues. The V and J ends lost 3 bases and 4 bases respectively, with 12 bases between them. Per the germline V gene, CDR1 is DFQATT and CDR2 is SNEGSKA (reference sequence). This chain's CDR3 is CSASSGRRETQYF. The CDR3 nucleotides are TGCAGTGCTAGTTCAGGGAGGCGAGAGACCCAGTACTTC.

Comments on this clonotype: The junction shows a germline mismatch at one end, possibly a read error. V and J are TRBV20-1 and TRBJ1-1; D is ambiguous. Germline-derived CDR1 and CDR2 are DFQATT and SNEGSKA (reference sequence). This CDR3 spans 11 amino acids. Written as DNA, the CDR3 is TGCAGTTCTAGGGTCAACACTGAAGCTTTCTTT. As protein: CSSRVNTEAFF.

The chain is built from TRBV2 and TRBJ2-3; 9 bases are shared with TRBD1. This CDR3 contains 13 residues. Germline V gene sequence: CDR1 SNHLY, CDR2 FYNNEI. The J segment lost 7 bases and the V segment lost 8 bases, leaving 7 bases of the junction unmatched. The CDR3 DNA sequence: TGTGCCAGCGAGGGACAGGGACAATATACGCAGTATTTT. This sequence encodes CASEGQGQYTQYF.

The V gene is TRBV6-1, the J gene TRBJ1-2; no reliable D call. Germline CDR1 MNHNS, CDR2 SASEGT. This CDR3 contains 14 residues. Trimming removed 8 bases from V and 8 bases from J, with 21 bases in between. CDR3 nucleotides: TGTGCCAGCCCCCCCCCGGGGAGGGCTTACGGCTACACCTTC. Translation: CASPPPGRAYGYTF.

This chain links TRBV7-9 with TRBJ2-5; tentatively, D is TRBD1 (5 bases). CDR3 size: 14 residues. The germline V gene encodes CDR1 SEHNR and CDR2 FQNEAQ (reference sequence). Between the trimmed V and J ends, which lost 1 base and 1 base, there was a span of 7 bases. CDR3 region: CASSLEGFQETQYF. For the CDR3, the DNA is TGTGCCAGCAGCTTAGAGGGGTTCCAAGAGACCCAGTACTTC.

The gene calls are TRBV6-1 and TRBJ2-7, with D possibly TRBD1 on 6 matching bases. The ends were cut back, 6 bases at V and 10 bases at J, with 16 bases in the middle. CDR3 size: 12 residues. Germline values: CDR1 MNHNS, CDR2 SASEGT. The CDR3 is CASSPRVGAQYF. DNA of the CDR3: TGTGCCAGCAGCCCTCGGGTGGGGGCCCAGTACTTC.

This chain links TRBV2 with TRBJ2-1; tentative D call: TRBD2 (7 bases). This CDR3 has 16 amino acids. Germline CDR1 reads SNHLY; CDR2 reads FYNNEI. The V and J ends lost 1 base and 5 bases respectively, with 15 bases between them. Here the CDR3 reads CASSEEGGATNNEQFF. The CDR3 DNA is TGTGCCAGCAGTGAAGAGGGGGGGGCCACAAACAATGAGCAGTTCTTC.

This CDR3 is CSVALMTGVGETQYF. CDR3 sequence (DNA): TGCAGCGTTGCCTTGATGACAGGGGTGGGGGAGACCCAGTACTTC. The genes are TRBV29-1 and TRBJ2-5; TRBD1 matches at 8 bases. Trimming at V came to 4 bases and at J to 5 bases, leaving 12 bases not matched to a gene. Germline CDR1 SQVTM, CDR2 ANQGSEA. The CDR3 extends over 15 amino acids.

V and J are TRBV9 and TRBJ1-6; D is uncertain. Per the germline V gene, CDR1 is SGDLS and CDR2 is YYNGEE. The V and J ends lost 0 bases and 12 bases respectively, with 7 bases between them. The CDR3 is 12 amino acids. Here the CDR3 reads CASSVERGPLHF. The CDR3 nucleotides read TGTGCCAGCAGCGTAGAACGGGGACCCCTCCACTTT. The whole variable domain, remainder taken from reference TRBV9 and TRBJ1-6, is DSGVTQTPKHLITATGQRVTLRCSPRSGDLSVYWYQQSLDQGLQFLIQYYNGEERAKGNILERFSAQQFPDLHSELNLSSLELGDSALYFCASSVERGPLHFGNGTRLTVT.

Concerning this clonotype itself: A junction end diverges from the germline sequence, so it may reflect a read error. The genes are TRBV4-2 and TRBJ2-5; D ambiguous. The CDR3 is 14 residues long. Per the germline V gene, CDR1 is LGHNA and CDR2 is YNFKEQ. DNA of the CDR3: TGTACCAGCAGCCAAGAAGGTGGGGAAGAGACCCAGTACTTC. It yields the protein CTSSQEGGEETQYF.

The V gene is TRBV7-9, the J gene TRBJ2-3, with 8 bases matching TRBD2. Germline V gene data show CDR1 as SEHNR and CDR2 as FQNEAQ (reference sequence). The CDR3 length is 16 residues. After removal of 5 bases from V and 3 bases from J, the junction contained 10 bases not matched to a gene. The CDR3: CASSRNSGVRTDTQYF. The CDR3 nucleotides read TGTGCCAGCAGCCGCAATAGCGGGGTACGGACAGATACGCAGTATTTT.

This clonotype occurred a few times. The chain employs TRBV6-5 and TRBJ2-7; D is unresolved. Germline CDR1 reads MNHEY; CDR2 reads SVGAGI. Trimming removed 0 bases at V and 2 bases at J, with 8 bases between. This CDR3 contains 14 residues. DNA for the CDR3: TGTGCCAGCAGTTACTCTGTTGATGCCTACGAGCAGTACTTC. It codes for CASSYSVDAYEQYF.

V gene TRBV5-1 combines with J gene TRBJ2-7; TRBD1 aligns across 7 bases. The J call is uncertain, as TRBJ2-5 better fits the DNA end. Germline CDR1 SGHRS, CDR2 YFSETQ. The CDR3 sequence is 14 residues long. Here the CDR3 DNA reads TGCGCCAGCAGCACCCAGACAGGGATGGAGACCCAGTACTTC. Encoded protein: CASSTQTGMETQYF.

The chain uses TRBV7-2 and TRBJ2-5; D possibly corresponds to TRBD2 (6 bases). The J call may be in error: the DNA end matches TRBJ2-7 better. The CDR3 spans 13 residues. CDR1 and CDR2 (germline): SGHTA, FQGNSA. This chain's CDR3 is CASLAGPGDEQYF. The CDR3 nucleotides read TGTGCCAGCCTGGCAGGGCCGGGGGACGAGCAGTACTTC.

This clonotype came up a few times. The J gene is TRBJ1-4, the V gene TRBV7-6, with TRBD1 matching 9 bases. This CDR3 comprises 15 residues. Germline V gene lookup returns CDR1 SGHVS and CDR2 FNYEAQ. V was clipped by 0 bases and J by 7 bases; unmatched bases: 3. The CDR3 sequence: CASSLAGTGREKLFF. The DNA for the CDR3 is TGTGCCAGCAGCTTAGCCGGGACAGGGCGTGAAAAACTGTTTTTT.

J is TRBJ2-6 and V is TRBV7-2; 7 bases align to TRBD2. CDR3 size: 15 residues. The V and J ends lost 5 bases and 2 bases, in that order; junction bases with no gene match: 3. Per the germline V gene, CDR1 is SGHTA and CDR2 is FQGNSA. CDR3 amino acids: CASSREAPGANVLTF. DNA for the CDR3: TGTGCCAGCAGCCGGGAGGCGCCTGGGGCCAACGTCCTGACTTTC.

This clonotype showed up just once. This chain links TRBV20-1 with TRBJ1-2; TRBD1 agrees at 7 bases. J lost 1 base, V lost 4 bases, and 9 bases had no gene match. The germline V gene has CDR1 DFQATT and CDR2 SNEGSKA (reference sequence). The CDR3 extends over 15 amino acids. This CDR3 is CSATHPGQLNYGYTF. As DNA, the CDR3 is TGCAGTGCTACCCACCCGGGACAGCTTAACTATGGCTACACCTTC.

The genes are TRBV3-1 and TRBJ2-7; maybe TRBD2 (5 bases). The CDR3 runs 12 residues. Trimming took 2 bases from V and 3 from J, leaving 5 bases between them. Germline CDR1 is LGHDT and CDR2 is YNNKEL (reference sequence). The CDR3 bases are TGTGCCAGCAGCCAACGGGGCTACGAGCAGTACTTC. It codes for CASSQRGYEQYF.

In DNA, the CDR3 is TGTGCCAGCAAAGAAAGGAGGCGAGCTCACCCGTACGAGCAGTACTTC. The encoded protein is CASKERRRAHPYEQYF. This chain connects TRBV6-1 to TRBJ2-7, with TRBD2 as a possible D gene (5 bases). The germline CDR1 and CDR2 sequences are MNHNS and SASEGT. V gave up 7 bases and J gave up 4 bases, with 23 bases separating them. The CDR3 runs 16 residues.

A few counts support this clonotype. The chain uses TRBV12-3 or TRBV12-4 and TRBJ1-2; no definite D call. V was pared by 3 bases and J by 3 bases, with 8 bases between. The CDR3 totals 13 residues. The CDR3 DNA follows: TGTGCCAGCAGTTTGTTAACAGACTATGGCTACACCTTC. Translating gives CASSLLTDYGYTF.

The CDR3 nucleotides read TGCAGTGCTAGCCGCTCAGGGGTCGAAGAGACCCAGTACTTC. This encodes CSASRSGVEETQYF. The genes are TRBV20-1 and TRBJ2-5; tentatively, D is TRBD1 (6 bases). Between the trimmed V and J ends, which lost 3 bases and 3 bases, there was a span of 14 bases. This CDR3 has 14 amino acids. Per the germline V gene, CDR1 is DFQATT and CDR2 is SNEGSKA (reference sequence).

In its sample, this clonotype was seen a few times. V usage is TRBV7-8 and J usage is TRBJ2-7; D possibly corresponds to TRBD1 (6 bases). This CDR3 is 18 amino acids long. V was clipped by 5 bases and J by 2 bases, with 25 bases between them. From germline, CDR1 is SGHVS and CDR2 FQNEAQ. The CDR3 nucleotides are TGTGCCAGCAGCCGAAATTCAGGAGGAAGGGGGACCACCTACGAGCAGTACTTC. This sequence encodes CASSRNSGGRGTTYEQYF.

This clonotype has only a few counts. The J gene is TRBJ1-1, the V gene TRBV29-1; D gene ambiguous. This CDR3 comprises 12 residues. Trimming removed 4 bases at V and 0 bases at J, with 6 bases between. CDR1 SQVTM and CDR2 ANQGSEA come from the germline V gene. DNA for the CDR3: TGCAGCGTTGGAGGGTTGAACACTGAAGCTTTCTTT. Translated, it gives CSVGGLNTEAFF. The variable domain in full, completed from reference TRBV29-1 and TRBJ1-1, reads SAVISQKPSRDICQRGTSLTIQCQVDSQVTMMFWYRQQPGQSLTLIATANQGSEATYESGFVIDKFPISRPNLTFSTLTVSNMSPEDSSIYLCSVGGLNTEAFFGQGTRLTVV.

This clonotype was detected only a few times. The chain carries TRBV6-5 and TRBJ2-5, with no clear D. Germline CDR1 is MNHEY and CDR2 is SVGAGI. The CDR3 is 11 residues long. Trimming shortened V by 4 bases and J by 5 bases, and 5 bases separated the two germline ends. In DNA, the CDR3 is TGTGCCAGCAGTTTCGACGAGACCCAGTACTTC. Protein: CASSFDETQYF.

A remark on this clonotype: Compared with germline, one end of the junction differs, possibly owing to a read error. The chain employs TRBV12-3 or TRBV12-4 and TRBJ1-6; no reliable D call. This CDR3 comprises 15 residues. CDR3 residues: CANSLGTSENSPLHF. The CDR3 coding sequence is TGTGCCAACAGTTTAGGCACGTCTGAAAATTCACCCCTCCACTTT.

The V and J genes are TRBV5-6 and TRBJ2-5; tentatively, D is TRBD1 (5 bases). Trimming left V 2 bases short and J 6 bases short, with 23 bases between. There are 17 residues in the CDR3. The germline CDR1 and CDR2 sequences are SGHDT and YYEEEE. The DNA for the CDR3 is TGTGCCAGCAGCTTACTAACCCTTCAGGGTTTTATGAAGACCCAGTACTTC. This gives the protein CASSLLTLQGFMKTQYF.

Only one count was recorded for this clonotype. V usage is TRBV12-3 or TRBV12-4 and J usage is TRBJ2-1; 7 bases align to TRBD1. The last part of the DNA fits TRBJ2-7 better; the J call may be wrong. The CDR3 consists of 15 residues. The CDR3: CASSLRQGSRNEQYF. In DNA, the CDR3 is TGTGCCAGCAGTCTCCGACAGGGTAGCAGAAACGAGCAGTACTTC.

The V call is TRBV5-5, the J call TRBJ1-1; D gene unclear. The CDR3 loop spans 15 amino acids. CDR1 is SGHKS, CDR2 YYEKEE, per germline (reference sequence). V lost 0 bases and J lost 1, with 10 bases in between. Written as DNA, the CDR3 is TGTGCCAGCAGCTTGGAGGCCCGGCAGAACACTGAAGCTTTCTTT. Translated, it gives CASSLEARQNTEAFF.